Listed below are T cell receptor beta chains from one sample, sequenced in a study of T cells expressing NK-cell markers. Following a re-call of the 5' RACE reads, TCRdb has one entry per CDR3 protein and lacks DNA. The repertoire shows approximately 110,000 distinct CDR3 sequences; the top ten hold about 18%. Sequencing used blood T cells: a sorted CD56 or NKG2C T cell subset, CD4+ or CD8+ T cells, or bulk PBMC T cells (not recorded which). Source of these receptors: a woman between 18 and 70 years old in good health. Each CDR3 is given with its conserved first and last residue.

v_gene	j_gene	len	CDR3aa
TRBV13	TRBJ1-5	19	CASSTTGQGADYSNQPQHF
TRBV12-3/TRBV12-4	TRBJ2-1	15	CASSSAGGLYNEQFF
TRBV5-1	TRBJ2-5	13	CASSLRAFETQYF
TRBV5-1	TRBJ1-5	15	CASSPWDGRNQPQHF
TRBV2	TRBJ2-1	15	CASSTGTSGYNEQFF
TRBV5-4	TRBJ2-7	14	CASSSPGSPYEQYF
TRBV6-2/TRBV6-3	TRBJ2-1	15	CASSYEVGSYNEQFF
TRBV6-1	TRBJ2-1	16	CASSEWGQSLYNEQFF
TRBV12-3/TRBV12-4	TRBJ2-1	11	CASSLEDEQFF
TRBV4-3	TRBJ1-6	15	CASSQGQGAFSPLHF
TRBV9	TRBJ2-1	13	CASSVGSYNEQFF
TRBV12-3/TRBV12-4	TRBJ2-1	17	CASSSTIDRSSYNEQFF
TRBV4-2	TRBJ2-7	15	CASSQDPGTSYEQYF
TRBV4-3	TRBJ2-1	17	CASSLFHSGGAGNEQFF
TRBV11-2	TRBJ2-2	15	CASSLSPGGTGELFF
TRBV6-2/TRBV6-3	TRBJ1-1	14	CASSTGQMNTEAFF
TRBV19	TRBJ2-1	20	CASSEPSTVNPIGSYNEQFF
TRBV28	TRBJ2-6	16	CASSRLTLDGANVLTF
TRBV7-9	TRBJ2-2	14	CASSPGTSTGELFF
TRBV7-9	TRBJ2-1	17	CASSSNLIAGAYNEQFF
TRBV29-1	TRBJ1-1	11	CSVGLNTEAFF
TRBV19	TRBJ2-1	14	CASSISGLYNEQFF
TRBV5-1	TRBJ2-3	17	CASGRLAGDGNTDTQYF
TRBV20-1	TRBJ2-4	13	CSASISGSVRQYF
TRBV19	TRBJ2-7	13	CASSFGSPYEQYF
TRBV7-9	TRBJ2-1	12	CASSFHYNEQFF
TRBV10-3	TRBJ2-5	14	CAISDWGGEETQYF
TRBV4-1	TRBJ2-7	17	CASSPAPTGMSSYEQYF
TRBV28	TRBJ2-7	12	CASSLYGYEQYF
TRBV27	TRBJ2-1	14	CASSFHVGGNEQFF
TRBV19	TRBJ1-6	14	CARLDRCLNSPLHF
TRBV4-3	TRBJ2-1	14	CASSQAVWSNEQFF
TRBV28	TRBJ2-7	15	CASSRAYFTPYEQYF
TRBV28	TRBJ2-1	17	CASNPPEGTQWAYEQFF